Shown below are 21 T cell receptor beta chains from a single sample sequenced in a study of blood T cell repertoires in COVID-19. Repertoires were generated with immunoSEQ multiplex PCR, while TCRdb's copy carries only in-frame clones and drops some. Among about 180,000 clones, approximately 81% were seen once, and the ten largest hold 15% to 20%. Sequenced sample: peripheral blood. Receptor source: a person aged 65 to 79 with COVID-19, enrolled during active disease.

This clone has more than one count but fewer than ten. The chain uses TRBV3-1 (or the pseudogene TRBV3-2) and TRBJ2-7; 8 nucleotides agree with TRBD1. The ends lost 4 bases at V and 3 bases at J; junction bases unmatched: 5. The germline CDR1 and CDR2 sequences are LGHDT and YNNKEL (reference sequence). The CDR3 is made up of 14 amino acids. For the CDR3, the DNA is TGTGCCAGCAGCCCCCGGGACAGGAGCTACGAGCAGTACTTC. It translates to CASSPRDRSYEQYF.

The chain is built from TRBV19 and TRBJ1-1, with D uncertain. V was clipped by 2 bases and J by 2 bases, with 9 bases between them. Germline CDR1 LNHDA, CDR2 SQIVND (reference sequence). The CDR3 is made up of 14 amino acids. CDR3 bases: TGTGCCAGTAGTATATTTGGCGGAAACACTGAAGCTTTCTTT. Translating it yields CASSIFGGNTEAFF.

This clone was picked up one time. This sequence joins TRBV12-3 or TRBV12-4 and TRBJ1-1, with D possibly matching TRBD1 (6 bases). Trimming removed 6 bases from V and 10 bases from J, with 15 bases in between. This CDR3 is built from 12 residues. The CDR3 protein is CASRRYREGAFF. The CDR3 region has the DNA TGTGCCAGCAGGCGCTACAGGGAAGGAGCTTTCTTT.

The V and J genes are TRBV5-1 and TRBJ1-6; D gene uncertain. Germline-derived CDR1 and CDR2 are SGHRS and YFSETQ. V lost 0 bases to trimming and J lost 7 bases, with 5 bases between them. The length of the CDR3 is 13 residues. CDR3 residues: CASSLEANSPLHF. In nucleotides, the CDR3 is TGCGCCAGCAGCTTGGAAGCCAATTCACCCCTCCACTTT.

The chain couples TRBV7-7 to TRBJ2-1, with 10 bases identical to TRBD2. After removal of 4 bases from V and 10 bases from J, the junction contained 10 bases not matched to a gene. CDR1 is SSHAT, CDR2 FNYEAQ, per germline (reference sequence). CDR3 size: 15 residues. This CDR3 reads CASSSSPAGGVEQFF. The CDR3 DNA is TGTGCCAGCAGCTCCTCCCCAGCGGGAGGGGTAGAGCAGTTCTTC.

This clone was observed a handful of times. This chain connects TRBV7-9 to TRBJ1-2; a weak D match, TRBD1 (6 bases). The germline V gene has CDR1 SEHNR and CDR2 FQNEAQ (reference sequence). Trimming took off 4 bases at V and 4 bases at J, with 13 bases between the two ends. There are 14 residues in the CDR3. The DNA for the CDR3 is TGTGCCAGCAGCTCCCAGGGGATTGCCTATGGCTACACCTTC. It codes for CASSSQGIAYGYTF.

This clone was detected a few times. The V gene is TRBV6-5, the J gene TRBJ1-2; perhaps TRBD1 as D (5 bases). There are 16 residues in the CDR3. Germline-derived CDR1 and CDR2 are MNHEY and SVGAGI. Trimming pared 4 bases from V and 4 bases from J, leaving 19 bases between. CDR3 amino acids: CASSSPRGRGGYGYTF. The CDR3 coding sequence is TGTGCCAGCAGTTCCCCCCGTGGTAGGGGTGGCTATGGCTACACCTTC.

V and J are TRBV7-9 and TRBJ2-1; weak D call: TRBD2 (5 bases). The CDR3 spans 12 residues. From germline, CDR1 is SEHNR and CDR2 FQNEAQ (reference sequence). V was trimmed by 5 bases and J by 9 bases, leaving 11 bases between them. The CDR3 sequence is CASSIIRGEQFF. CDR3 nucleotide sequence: TGTGCCAGCAGCATAATCCGGGGTGAGCAGTTCTTC.

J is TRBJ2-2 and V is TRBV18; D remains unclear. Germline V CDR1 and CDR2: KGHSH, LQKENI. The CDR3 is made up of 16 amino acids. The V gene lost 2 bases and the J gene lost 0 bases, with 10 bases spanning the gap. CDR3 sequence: CASSPNTPPNTGELFF. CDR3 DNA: TGTGCCAGCTCACCAAACACACCACCGAACACCGGGGAGCTGTTTTTT.

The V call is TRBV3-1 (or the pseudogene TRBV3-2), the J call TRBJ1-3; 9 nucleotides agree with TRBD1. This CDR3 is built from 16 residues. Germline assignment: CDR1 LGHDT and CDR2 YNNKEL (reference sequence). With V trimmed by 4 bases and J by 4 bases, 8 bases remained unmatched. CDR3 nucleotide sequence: TGTGCCAGCAGCCCTCCCGGGACAGGGTTCGGAAACACCATATATTTT. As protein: CASSPPGTGFGNTIYF.

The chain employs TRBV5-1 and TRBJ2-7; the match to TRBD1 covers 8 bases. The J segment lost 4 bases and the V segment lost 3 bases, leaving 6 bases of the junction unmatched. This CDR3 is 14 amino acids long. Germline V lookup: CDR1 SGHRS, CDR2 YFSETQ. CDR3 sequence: CASSSDRVGYEQYF. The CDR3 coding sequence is TGCGCCAGCAGCTCGGACAGGGTAGGGTACGAGCAGTACTTC.

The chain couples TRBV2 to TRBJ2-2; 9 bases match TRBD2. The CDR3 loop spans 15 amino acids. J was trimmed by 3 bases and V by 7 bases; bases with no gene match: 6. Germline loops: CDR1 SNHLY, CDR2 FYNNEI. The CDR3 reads CASTRTSVDTGELFF. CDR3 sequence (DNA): TGTGCCAGCACGAGGACTAGCGTGGACACCGGGGAGCTGTTTTTT.

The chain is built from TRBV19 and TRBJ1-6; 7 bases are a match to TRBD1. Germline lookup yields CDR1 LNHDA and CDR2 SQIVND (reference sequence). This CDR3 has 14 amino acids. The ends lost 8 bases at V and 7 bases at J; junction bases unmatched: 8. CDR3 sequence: CASGQQGTNSPLHF. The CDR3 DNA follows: TGTGCCAGTGGGCAACAGGGGACCAATTCACCCCTCCACTTT.

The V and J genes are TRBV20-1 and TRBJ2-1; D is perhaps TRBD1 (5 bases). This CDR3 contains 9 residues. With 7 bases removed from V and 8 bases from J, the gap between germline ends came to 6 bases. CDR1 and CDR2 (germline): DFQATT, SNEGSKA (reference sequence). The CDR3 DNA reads TGCAGTGTAGGGGATGAGCAGTTCTTC. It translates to CSVGDEQFF.

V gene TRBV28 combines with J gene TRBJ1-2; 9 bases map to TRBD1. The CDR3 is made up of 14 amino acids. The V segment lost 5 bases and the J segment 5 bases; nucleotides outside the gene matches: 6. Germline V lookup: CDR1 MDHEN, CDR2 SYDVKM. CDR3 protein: CASSPDRGGYGYTF. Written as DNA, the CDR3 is TGTGCCAGCAGTCCGGACAGGGGCGGATATGGCTACACCTTC.

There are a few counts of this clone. CDR3 nucleotides: TGTGCCAGCAGCACCCCCGGGGTTGGGGGCTACACCTTC. It codes for CASSTPGVGGYTF. This chain connects TRBV5-8 to TRBJ1-2; D is unclear. The CDR3 sequence is 13 residues long. Trimming removed 4 bases at V and 8 bases at J, with 15 bases between. The germline gives CDR1 SGHTS, CDR2 YDEGEE.

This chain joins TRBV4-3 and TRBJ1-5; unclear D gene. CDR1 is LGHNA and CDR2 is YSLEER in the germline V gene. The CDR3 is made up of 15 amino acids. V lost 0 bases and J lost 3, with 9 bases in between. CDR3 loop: CASSQDLQFNQPQHF. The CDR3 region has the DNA TGCGCCAGCAGCCAAGATCTTCAGTTCAATCAGCCCCAGCATTTT.

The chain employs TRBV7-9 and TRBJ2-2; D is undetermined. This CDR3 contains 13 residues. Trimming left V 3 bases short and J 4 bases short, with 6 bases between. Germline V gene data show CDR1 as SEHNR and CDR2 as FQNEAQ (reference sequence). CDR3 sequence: CASSFRGTGELFF. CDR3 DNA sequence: TGTGCCAGCAGCTTCCGCGGCACCGGGGAGCTGTTTTTT.

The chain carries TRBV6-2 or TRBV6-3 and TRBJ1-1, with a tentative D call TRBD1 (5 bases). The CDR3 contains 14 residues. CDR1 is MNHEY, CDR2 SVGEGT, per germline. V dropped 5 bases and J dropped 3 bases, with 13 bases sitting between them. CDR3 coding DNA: TGTGCCAGCAGTGGGAGGGGTCGGGACACTGAAGCTTTCTTT. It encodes CASSGRGRDTEAFF.

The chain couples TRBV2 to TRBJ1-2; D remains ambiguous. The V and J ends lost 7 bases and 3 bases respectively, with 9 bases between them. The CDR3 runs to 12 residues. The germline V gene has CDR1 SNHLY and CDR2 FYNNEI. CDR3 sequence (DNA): TGTGCCAGCAAGCGTCGGGACTATGGCTACACCTTC. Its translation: CASKRRDYGYTF.

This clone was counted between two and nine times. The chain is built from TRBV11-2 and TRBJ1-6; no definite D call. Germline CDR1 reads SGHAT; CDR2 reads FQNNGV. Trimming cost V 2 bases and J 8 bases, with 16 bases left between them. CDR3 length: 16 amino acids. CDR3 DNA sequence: TGTGCCAGCAGCTTATTCAGCCCCTCCGGGGATTCACCCCTCCACTTT. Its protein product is CASSLFSPSGDSPLHF.